The following is a T cell receptor (beta chain) sequence with its context. The data derive from a study of long-term antiretroviral therapy in people with HIV. The wider study: The oldest samples precede the 2015 immediate-ART recommendation by about a decade.

It was version v3.0 of the immunoSEQ assay that was run at survey level. Sequencing was intended to reach about 35,000-55,000 T-cell genomes per sample. Some clones are missing from TCRdb's copy, which holds only in-frame ones; the method was immunoSEQ multiplex PCR. Altogether roughly 16,000 clones are present, 85% to 90% being singletons, with the ten largest covering roughly 14%. Every donor had one or more pre-ART and two or more post-ART PBMC samples. With 4 bases removed from V and 1 base from J, the gap between germline ends came to 8 bases. Germline CDR1 SGHNT, CDR2 YENEEA. The CDR3 has 13 amino acids.

Material: unsorted PBMCs, obtained around 2.3 years before starting antiretroviral therapy. The receptor's source is a woman aged 30 to 39 with HIV. This chain joins TRBV11-3 and TRBJ2-7; D might be TRBD2 (6 bases). CDR3 loop: CASSSGTSYEQYF. In DNA, the CDR3 is TGTGCCAGCAGCTCGGGGACTTCCTACGAGCAGTACTTC.